The sequence of this T cell receptor beta chain was determined in a study of CD8 T cell repertoires and HIV-1 epitope variants (TCRdb year 2020). About the full investigation: Twenty-five peptides representing autologous and known Gag and Nef epitope variants were each used to stimulate T cells in separate culture wells. A total of around 85 T cell cultures were run, with each culture condition performed in triplicate except for one peptide, which was performed in duplicate. T cells were enriched using the EasySep Human T Cell Enrichment Kit and were co-cultured with equal numbers of autologous T cell-negative cells serving as antigen-presenting cells. An aliquot of 1M T cells was set aside as an uncultured baseline condition, separate from the approximately 80 T cell cultures. Tested epitopes included three Gag epitope families and Nef HW9 and YT9. Control conditions included a CMV, EBV and flu peptide pool, the Ebola AY9 epitope as negative control, and a no-peptide well. The cultures were grown for approximately ten days in IMDM with gentamicin, and half of the media was changed on days 3 and 7 with IL-2, IL-7 and IL-15 added. What the study reported, not specific to this receptor: Of the nine antigen-specific TCR beta clonotypes identified, six appeared cross-reactive for autologous or known escape epitope variants. Only TCR beta chains were identified by the assay, and proliferation to antigen, not T cell function or cytokine profile, was indicated. The Nef KF9 family was recognized by five clonotypes and the HW9 family by one, and no responses to the TAALDMSHF plasma variant were observed.

The EasySep Human CD8+ T Cell Enrichment Kit was used on day 10 to isolate CD8+ T cells from every culture. On this clone: Its antigen remains unidentified. It has no much larger one-base neighbor in the sample; base qualities were not kept.

Sequencing of TCR beta CDR3 regions was performed at survey depth on the immunoSEQ platform. The QIAamp DNA micro kit was used to extract genomic DNA from every cultured and uncultured CD8+ T cell population. Under the source paper's analysis protocol: Samples with fewer than 5,000 productive reads were excluded, resulting in the removal of about 6.5% of the 75 HIV peptide-stimulated cultures. A MANAFEST web app trimmed sequences to CDR3 and removed nonproductive sequences, CDR3s under 5 amino acids, and those not starting C or ending F/W. Clonotypes were classified as antigen-specific only if expansion was observed in at least 2 of 3 replicates versus the no-peptide control at FDR 0.01, only within one epitope family. A frequency at least fivefold higher than in wells stimulated with peptides from other epitope families was additionally required for specific clonotypes. This is the immuneACCESS table as TCRdb keeps it, with only in-frame sequences that have V and J called. A part of the clones is gone; compared with another copy, unresolved V genes explain less than half, and the rest is unexplained. For V, J and clone size, that table is used; D and trimming come from the DNA. For this sample there are about 6,200 clones; 60% to 75% appear just once. Together, the top ten hold 43% of the sample.

The CDR3, cysteine through phenylalanine, is 14 amino acids long. Only the CDR3 DNA stays, 42 bases, in frame from base 1. CDR1 and CDR2 are read off the germline V gene as SQVTM and ANQGSEA. The V and J ends are trimmed by 6 bases and 7 bases, leaving 21 bases between them. This receptor chain uses TRBV29-1 and TRBJ1-1; the D segment could be TRBD1, given 6 matching bases. The receptor was isolated from a male donor with HIV. The sample taken for sequencing was cultured CD8+ T cells derived from PBMCs. The bases are TGCAGCGTCGAAACTGCGGAGGGGGGGGGTGAAGCTTTCTTT. This sequence encodes CSVETAEGGGEAFF.